This TCR beta chain was found in a study of blood T cell repertoires in COVID-19. Turning to the study itself: The samples span acute and convalescent COVID-19 from the United States, Italy and Spain. T cells, B-cell-depleted T cells, or PBMCs provided the cDNA or gDNA that served as material.

Germline CDR1 GTSNPN, CDR2 SVGIG (reference sequence). The V gene lost 3 bases and the J gene lost 5 bases, with 7 bases spanning the gap. The CDR3 spans 12 residues. This clone was counted only a few times. In the authors' methods: Amplification with reference gene primers provided the estimates of nucleated cell counts. Sequencing used immunoSEQ multiplex PCR; TCRdb keeps in-frame clones, though not all of them. The D gene and trimming were derived from the DNA, and the V and J assignments and clone size from that table. Here the sample spans 87,000 or so clones, roughly four fifths being singletons.

This rearrangement joins TRBV30 to TRBJ1-4; D unclear. Sequenced material: peripheral blood. This TCR was recovered from a woman aged 70-85 years with acute or convalescent COVID-19. The CDR3 DNA reads TGTGCCTGGAGCCGTCTCAATGAAAAACTGTTTTTT. Its translation: CAWSRLNEKLFF.